These 23 T cell receptor beta chains originate from one sample sequenced in a study of T cell changes during pregnancy in multiple sclerosis. This table comes from immunoSEQ multiplex PCR, and its TCRdb copy is limited to in-frame clones, with some not included. Altogether around 80,000 clones are present, just over 90% being singletons, with the ten largest covering more than 1.4%. The sequenced sample was peripheral blood, obtained before pregnancy. The receptors were sampled from a female donor with multiple sclerosis, enrolled in a pregnancy study.

The chain carries TRBV9 and TRBJ2-3; 9 bases fit TRBD2. The CDR3 has 18 residues. The ends lost 5 bases at V and 2 bases at J; junction bases unmatched: 15. Per the germline V gene, CDR1 is SGDLS and CDR2 is YYNGEE. The CDR3 DNA follows: TGTGCCAGCAGACCAAGCGGGGGGCCCAATCTCAACACAGATACGCAGTATTTT. This sequence encodes CASRPSGGPNLNTDTQYF.

The chain couples TRBV11-2 to TRBJ2-2; the D gene is possibly TRBD1 (8 bases). V gave up 5 bases and J gave up 5 bases, with 18 bases separating them. CDR1 and CDR2 from the germline V gene are SGHAT and FQNNGV. The CDR3 runs to 16 residues. Here the CDR3 DNA reads TGTGCCAGCAGCACCTTCGACAGGGGAGGGACCGGGGAGCTGTTTTTT. The encoded protein is CASSTFDRGGTGELFF.

The rearrangement uses TRBV5-1 and TRBJ2-2, with TRBD2 as a possible D gene (5 bases). Germline CDR1 and CDR2: SGHRS and YFSETQ. This CDR3 region has 16 residues. V was cut by 4 bases and J by 6 bases, with 19 bases left in between. The CDR3: CASSRGVPLVAGELFF. The CDR3 coding sequence is TGCGCCAGCAGCCGGGGTGTCCCGTTGGTGGCCGGGGAGCTGTTTTTT.

This clone appeared a single time. The chain has TRBV2 and TRBJ1-6, with a possible D match to TRBD1 (5 bases). The CDR3 is made up of 15 amino acids. With 3 bases removed from V and 10 bases from J, the gap between germline ends came to 16 bases. The germline gives CDR1 SNHLY, CDR2 FYNNEI. This CDR3 is CASSEGQMGLSPLHF. CDR3 nucleotide sequence: TGTGCCAGCAGTGAGGGGCAAATGGGTCTCTCACCCCTCCACTTT.

The V gene is TRBV19, the J gene TRBJ2-4; the match to TRBD2 covers 9 bases. In germline, CDR1 is LNHDA, CDR2 SQIVND (reference sequence). Trimming cost V 6 bases and J 4 bases; bases outside gene matches: 22. The CDR3 is made up of 20 amino acids. DNA of the CDR3: TGTGCCAGTAGCTCGAGGGGCGGGGGGGCTTTGACAGGAGTTAAAAACATTCAGTACTTC. It translates to CASSSRGGGALTGVKNIQYF.

This clone has more than one count but fewer than ten. The V and J genes are TRBV19 and TRBJ2-1, with 10 bases that match TRBD2. J was trimmed by 9 bases and V by 6 bases; bases with no gene match: 8. This CDR3 is built from 14 residues. The germline V gene has CDR1 LNHDA and CDR2 SQIVND (reference sequence). CDR3 residues: CASRGLAGESEQFF. The DNA for the CDR3 is TGTGCCAGTAGAGGGCTAGCGGGGGAGAGTGAGCAGTTCTTC.

The V call is TRBV9, the J call TRBJ2-5; 8 bases fit TRBD2. Per germline, CDR1 SGDLS and CDR2 YYNGEE. The CDR3 is 14 residues long. The ends lost 3 bases at V and 5 bases at J; junction bases unmatched: 6. CDR3 loop: CASSERGLVETQYF. CDR3 in DNA: TGTGCCAGCAGCGAGAGGGGACTAGTGGAGACCCAGTACTTC.

The chain links TRBV19 to TRBJ2-6, with D perhaps matching TRBD1 (6 bases). This CDR3 region has 17 residues. The V gene's germline CDR1 is LNHDA and CDR2 SQIVND (reference sequence). V lost 7 bases, J lost 0 bases, and 16 bases lay in between. The CDR3 bases are TGTGCCAGTAACACACAGGGCCTTAACTCTGGGGCCAACGTCCTGACTTTC. Amino acid sequence: CASNTQGLNSGANVLTF. The whole variable domain, remainder taken from reference TRBV19 and TRBJ2-6, is DGGITQSPKYLFRKEGQNVTLSCEQNLNHDAMYWYRQDPGQGLRLIYYSQIVNDFQKGDIAEGYSVSREKKESFPLTVTSAQKNPTAFYLCASNTQGLNSGANVLTFGAGSRLTVL.

The V gene is TRBV29-1, the J gene TRBJ1-1; no firm D call. Germline V CDR1 and CDR2: SQVTM, ANQGSEA. V was pared by 6 bases and J by 3 bases, with 5 bases between. The CDR3 totals 10 residues. This CDR3 reads CSVSDTEAFF. The CDR3, as DNA: TGCAGCGTGAGTGACACTGAAGCTTTCTTT.

This chain uses TRBV9 with TRBJ2-3, with TRBD2 identical over 12 bases. J gave up 2 bases and V 3 bases, and 4 bases lay outside the gene matches. CDR3 size: 16 residues. Germline values: CDR1 SGDLS, CDR2 YYNGEE. CDR3 nucleotide sequence: TGTGCCAGCAGCGAGACTAGCGGGGGCCCCACAGATACGCAGTATTTT. As protein: CASSETSGGPTDTQYF. The whole variable domain, remainder taken from reference TRBV9 and TRBJ2-3, is DSGVTQTPKHLITATGQRVTLRCSPRSGDLSVYWYQQSLDQGLQFLIQYYNGEERAKGNILERFSAQQFPDLHSELNLSSLELGDSALYFCASSETSGGPTDTQYFGPGTRLTVL.

The rearrangement uses TRBV11-2 and TRBJ2-7; 9 bases map to TRBD2. V was pared by 1 base and J by 2 bases, with 3 bases of the junction left unmatched. The length of the CDR3 is 15 residues. Germline assignment: CDR1 SGHAT and CDR2 FQNNGV. The CDR3 loop reads CASSLGSSGAYEQYF. CDR3 sequence (DNA): TGTGCCAGCAGCTTAGGATCTAGCGGGGCCTACGAGCAGTACTTC.

The chain couples TRBV14 to TRBJ2-5; weak D call: TRBD2 (6 bases). The CDR3 has 13 residues. Trimming stripped 2 bases from V and 4 bases from J, with 8 bases between. Germline CDR1 and CDR2: SGHDN and FVKESK. The CDR3, as DNA: TGTGCCAGCAGCCAACTCGGGGGAGAGACCCAGTACTTC. It specifies CASSQLGGETQYF. Combining the CDR3 with reference TRBV14 and TRBJ2-5 gives the whole variable domain EAGVTQFPSHSVIEKGQTVTLRCDPISGHDNLYWYRRVMGKEIKFLLHFVKESKQDESGMPNNRFLAERTGGTYSTLKVQPAELEDSGVYFCASSQLGGETQYFGPGTRLLVL.

The genes are TRBV2 and TRBJ1-1; 7 bases align to TRBD1. The CDR3 is 15 residues long. Per the germline V gene, CDR1 is SNHLY and CDR2 is FYNNEI. J gave up 5 bases and V 9 bases, and 15 bases lay outside the gene matches. CDR3 coding DNA: TGTGCCAGGTCAGGGACAGTCGGGGCCTCTACTGAAGCTTTCTTT. This codes for CARSGTVGASTEAFF.

The chain links TRBV6-1 to TRBJ2-5; 7 bases map to TRBD1. The CDR3 is made up of 14 amino acids. V lost 4 bases to trimming and J lost 5 bases; unmatched junction nucleotides: 7. The germline gives CDR1 MNHNS, CDR2 SASEGT. The CDR3 reads CASSVGTVKETQYF. The CDR3 DNA reads TGTGCCAGCAGTGTTGGGACAGTCAAGGAGACCCAGTACTTC.

The chain is built from TRBV6-6 and TRBJ1-1, with TRBD1 identical over 8 bases. Trimming removed 4 bases from V and 0 bases from J; junction bases left unmatched: 1. Germline CDR1 is MNHNY and CDR2 is SVGAGI (reference sequence). The CDR3 has 14 residues. The CDR3 DNA reads TGTGCCAGCAGTTTGGGACAGGTGAACACTGAAGCTTTCTTT. Translating it yields CASSLGQVNTEAFF.

The chain recombines TRBV7-3 with TRBJ2-2; TRBD2 aligns across 9 bases. This CDR3 contains 16 residues. CDR1 and CDR2 from the germline V gene are SGHTA and FQGTGA. The trim removed 4 bases at V and 7 bases at J, leaving 10 bases unmatched. DNA of the CDR3: TGTGCCAGCAGCTCCATTGCCGGGACTAGCAGCGGGGAGCTGTTTTTT. This gives the protein CASSSIAGTSSGELFF.

The chain employs TRBV7-9 and TRBJ2-4; TRBD2 aligns across 8 bases. The germline gives CDR1 SEHNR, CDR2 FQNEAQ (reference sequence). The V segment lost 7 bases and the J segment 8 bases; nucleotides outside the gene matches: 16. The CDR3 totals 16 residues. The CDR3 loop is CASTRGREVTRDIQYF. DNA for the CDR3: TGTGCCAGCACCCGCGGGCGGGAGGTAACTCGAGACATTCAGTACTTC.

A single count supports this clone. The genes are TRBV27 and TRBJ2-3; D possibly corresponds to TRBD2 (5 bases). Deletions cut 3 bases from V and 1 base from J, with 5 bases between. The V gene's germline CDR1 is MNHEY and CDR2 SMNVEV (reference sequence). The CDR3 has 13 amino acids. The CDR3 loop reads CASSFGGTDTQYF. The DNA for the CDR3 is TGTGCCAGCAGTTTCGGGGGCACAGATACGCAGTATTTT.

The rearrangement uses TRBV11-2 and TRBJ1-1, with TRBD1 identical over 7 bases. This CDR3 contains 13 residues. Germline values: CDR1 SGHAT, CDR2 FQNNGV. The junction had 8 bases not matched to a gene; V was cut back by 4 bases and J by 9 bases. This CDR3 is CASSSIQGPQAFF. CDR3 in DNA: TGTGCCAGCAGCTCGATACAGGGGCCTCAAGCTTTCTTT.

This clone was detected once. The chain carries TRBV5-1 and TRBJ1-1; D not resolved. CDR1 is SGHRS, CDR2 YFSETQ, per germline. V lost 4 bases to trimming and J lost 3 bases, with 10 bases between them. The CDR3 consists of 13 residues. The DNA for the CDR3 is TGCGCCAGCAGCCCCCTCGGGGACACTGAAGCTTTCTTT. Its protein product is CASSPLGDTEAFF.

The chain uses TRBV6-5 and TRBJ2-3, with a tentative D call TRBD2 (5 bases). V was clipped by 2 bases and J by 5 bases, with 11 bases between them. The CDR3 extends over 14 amino acids. Germline CDR1 reads MNHEY; CDR2 reads SVGAGI. CDR3 bases: TGTGCCAGCAGTTACCCTAGTCGGGAAGATACGCAGTATTTT. Its translation: CASSYPSREDTQYF.

V and J are TRBV13 and TRBJ2-7; 10 positions match TRBD2. The junction had 3 bases not matched to a gene; V was cut back by 9 bases and J by 4 bases. Per the germline V gene, CDR1 is PRHDT and CDR2 is FYEKMQ (reference sequence). The CDR3 contains 12 residues. The CDR3 DNA reads TGTGCCAGTTCGACTAGCGGGTACGAGCAGTACTTC. Protein sequence: CASSTSGYEQYF.

V gene TRBV7-8 combines with J gene TRBJ2-4; TRBD2 might be the D (5 bases). This CDR3 is built from 17 residues. Germline CDR1 and CDR2: SGHVS and FQNEAQ. V gave up 4 bases and J gave up 2 bases, with 18 bases separating them. CDR3 DNA sequence: TGTGCCAGCAGCTCCGGGATGGTGGGAGTGCCCAAAAACATTCAGTACTTC. Translated: CASSSGMVGVPKNIQYF.